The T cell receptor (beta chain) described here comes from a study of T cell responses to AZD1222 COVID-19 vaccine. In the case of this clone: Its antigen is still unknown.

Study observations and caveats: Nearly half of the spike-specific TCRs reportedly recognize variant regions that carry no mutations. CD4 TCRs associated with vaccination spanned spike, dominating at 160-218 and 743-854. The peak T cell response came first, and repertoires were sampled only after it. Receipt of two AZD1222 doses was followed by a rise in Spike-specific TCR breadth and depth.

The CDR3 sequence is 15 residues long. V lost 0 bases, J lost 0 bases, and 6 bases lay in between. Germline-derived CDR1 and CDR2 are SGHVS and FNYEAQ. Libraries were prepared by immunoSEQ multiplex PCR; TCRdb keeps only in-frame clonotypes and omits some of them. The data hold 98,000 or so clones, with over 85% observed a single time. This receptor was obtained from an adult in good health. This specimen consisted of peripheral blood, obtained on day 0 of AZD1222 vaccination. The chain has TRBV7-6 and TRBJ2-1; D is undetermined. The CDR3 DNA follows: TGTGCCAGCAGCTTAGCCGTAAGCTCCTACAATGAGCAGTTCTTC. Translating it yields CASSLAVSSYNEQFF.